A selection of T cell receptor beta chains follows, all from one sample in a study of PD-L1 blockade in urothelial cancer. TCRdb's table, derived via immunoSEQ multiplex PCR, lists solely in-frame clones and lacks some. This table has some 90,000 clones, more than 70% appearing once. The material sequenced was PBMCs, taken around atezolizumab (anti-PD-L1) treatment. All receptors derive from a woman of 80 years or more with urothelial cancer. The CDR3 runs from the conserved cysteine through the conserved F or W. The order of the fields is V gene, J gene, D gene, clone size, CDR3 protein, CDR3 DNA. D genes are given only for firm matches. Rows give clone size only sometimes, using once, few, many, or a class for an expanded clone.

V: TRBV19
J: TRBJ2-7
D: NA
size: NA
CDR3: CASSSWDTTYEQYF
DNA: TGTGCCAGTAGTTCCTGGGACACTACCTACGAGCAGTACTTC

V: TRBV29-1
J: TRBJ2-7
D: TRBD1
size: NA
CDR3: CSVQGNYEQYF
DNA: TGCAGCGTACAGGGGAACTACGAGCAGTACTTC

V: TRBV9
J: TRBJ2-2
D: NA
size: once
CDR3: CASSVGGSNTGELFF
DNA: TGTGCCAGCAGCGTTGGGGGGAGTAACACCGGGGAGCTGTTTTTT

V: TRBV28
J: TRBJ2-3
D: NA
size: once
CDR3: CASHGQFRTDTQYF
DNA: TGTGCCAGCCATGGACAGTTCCGTACAGATACGCAGTATTTT

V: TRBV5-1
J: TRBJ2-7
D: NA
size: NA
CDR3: CASSGKQGSYEQYF
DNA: TGCGCCAGCAGCGGTAAACAGGGTTCCTACGAGCAGTACTTC

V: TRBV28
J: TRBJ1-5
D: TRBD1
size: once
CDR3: CASSLVNRGHQPQHF
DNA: TGTGCCAGCAGTTTAGTCAACAGGGGGCATCAGCCCCAGCATTTT

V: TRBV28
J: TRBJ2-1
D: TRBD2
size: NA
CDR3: CASPKGLVYNEQFF
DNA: TGTGCCAGCCCTAAGGGACTAGTGTACAATGAGCAGTTCTTC

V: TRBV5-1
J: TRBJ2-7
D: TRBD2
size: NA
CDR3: CASSHGLAGGLEQYF
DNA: TGCGCCAGCAGCCATGGACTAGCGGGAGGACTCGAGCAGTACTTC

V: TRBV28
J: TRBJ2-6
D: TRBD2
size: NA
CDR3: CATKDIRLAGGSGANVLTF
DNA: TGTGCCACCAAAGATATAAGACTAGCGGGGGGGTCTGGGGCCAACGTCCTGACTTTC

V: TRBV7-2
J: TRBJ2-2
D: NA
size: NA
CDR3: CASSLRLANTGELFF
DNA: TGTGCCAGCAGCCTTAGACTCGCGAACACCGGGGAGCTGTTTTTT

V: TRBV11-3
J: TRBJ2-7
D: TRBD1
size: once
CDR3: CASSFGTGYDEQYF
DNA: TGTGCCAGCAGCTTCGGGACAGGGTACGACGAGCAGTACTTC

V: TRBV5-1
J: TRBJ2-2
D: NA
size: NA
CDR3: CASSLQGPPNTGELFF
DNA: TGCGCCAGCAGCTTGCAGGGGCCTCCGAACACCGGGGAGCTGTTTTTT

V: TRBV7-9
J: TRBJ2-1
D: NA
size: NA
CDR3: CATGSDGGTYNEQFF
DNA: TGTGCCACTGGGTCGGATGGCGGGACGTACAATGAGCAGTTCTTC

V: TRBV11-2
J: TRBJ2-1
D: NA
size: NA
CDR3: CASSSRLDTKYNEQFF
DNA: TGTGCCAGCAGCTCCCGCCTGGACACAAAATACAATGAGCAGTTCTTC

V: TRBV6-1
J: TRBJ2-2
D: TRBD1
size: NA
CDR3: CASSEQGVVRELFF
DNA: TGTGCCAGCAGTGAGCAGGGGGTGGTCCGGGAGCTGTTTTTT

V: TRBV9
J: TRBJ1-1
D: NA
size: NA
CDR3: CASSPSGNMNTEAFF
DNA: TGTGCCAGCAGCCCCTCAGGGAATATGAACACTGAAGCTTTCTTT

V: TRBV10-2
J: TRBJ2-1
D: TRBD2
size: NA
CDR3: CATVGGLAGGLYNEQFF
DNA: TGCGCCACCGTCGGGGGACTAGCGGGAGGGCTCTACAATGAGCAGTTCTTC

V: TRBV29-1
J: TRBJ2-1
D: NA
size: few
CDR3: CSVAGGPSSYNEQFF
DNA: TGCAGCGTTGCTGGCGGGCCGAGCTCCTACAATGAGCAGTTCTTC

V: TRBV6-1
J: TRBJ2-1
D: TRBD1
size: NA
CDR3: CASSVFPGQGADEQFF
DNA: TGTGCCAGCAGTGTTTTCCCGGGACAGGGGGCCGATGAGCAGTTCTTC

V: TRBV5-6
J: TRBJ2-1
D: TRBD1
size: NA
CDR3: CASSLVRTGVHNNEQFF
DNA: TGTGCCAGCAGCTTGGTGAGGACAGGGGTGCATAACAATGAGCAGTTCTTC

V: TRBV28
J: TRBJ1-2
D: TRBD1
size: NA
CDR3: CASSTGQGYYGYTF
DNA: TGTGCCAGCAGTACCGGACAGGGATACTATGGCTACACCTTC

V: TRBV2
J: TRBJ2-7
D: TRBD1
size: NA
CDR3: CASVPGGGQALYEQYF
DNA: TGTGCCAGCGTCCCAGGAGGGGGACAGGCGCTCTACGAGCAGTACTTC

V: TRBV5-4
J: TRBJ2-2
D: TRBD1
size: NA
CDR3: CASREGQGNTGELFF
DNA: TGTGCCAGCAGAGAGGGACAGGGTAACACCGGGGAGCTGTTTTTT

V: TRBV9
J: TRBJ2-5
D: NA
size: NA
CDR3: CASSVGQATQETQYF
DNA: TGTGCCAGCAGCGTAGGACAGGCTACTCAAGAGACCCAGTACTTC

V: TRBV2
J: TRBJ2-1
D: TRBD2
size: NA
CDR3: CASIGREGGNEQFF
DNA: TGTGCCAGCATTGGGCGGGAGGGCGGGAATGAGCAGTTCTTC

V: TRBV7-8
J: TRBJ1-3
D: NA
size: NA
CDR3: CASSYQVLRGNTIYF
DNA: TGTGCCAGCAGCTATCAGGTGCTAAGAGGAAACACCATATATTTT

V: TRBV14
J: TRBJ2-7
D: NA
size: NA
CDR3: CASSQGQFYEQYF
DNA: TGTGCCAGCAGCCAAGGGCAGTTTTACGAGCAGTACTTC